The 20 T cell receptor beta chains below all came from one sample that was sequenced in a study of T cells after posttransplantation cyclophosphamide. TCRdb keeps only in-frame clones here, not all; method: immunoSEQ multiplex PCR. The sample presents about 6,700 clones, none singletons. A marrow graft followed busulfan-fludarabine conditioning, with cyclophosphamide on days +3 and +4. The sequenced sample was PBMCs, obtained after an allogeneic stem cell transplant with post-transplant cyclophosphamide. Source of these receptors: a young adult male patient who received an allogeneic stem cell transplant from an unrelated donor, was CMV-positive, and had acute and chronic GVHD. Some of the T cells might come from the graft donor.

This clone was counted many times. The chain employs TRBV7-8 and TRBJ2-1; TRBD2 might be the D (6 bases). Trimming stripped 3 bases from V and 2 bases from J, with 8 bases between. The CDR3 consists of 14 residues. Per germline, CDR1 SGHVS and CDR2 FQNEAQ. The CDR3 sequence: CASSFGEAYNEQFF. In DNA form, the CDR3 reads TGTGCCAGCAGCTTCGGGGAGGCCTACAATGAGCAGTTCTTC.

This clone was seen repeatedly, ten times or more. The chain carries TRBV11-3 and TRBJ1-2, with D unresolved. The length of the CDR3 is 13 residues. The germline gives CDR1 SGHNT, CDR2 YENEEA. Deletions cut 5 bases from V and 1 base from J, with 8 bases between. The CDR3 bases are TGTGCCAGCAGCGCGGGGATTAACTATGGCTACACCTTC. Amino acids: CASSAGINYGYTF.

Many counts were recorded for this clone. V is TRBV29-1 and J is TRBJ2-1, with 15 bases matching TRBD2. Losses at the gene ends were 7 bases for V and 0 bases for J; bases not matched to a gene: 4. The length of the CDR3 is 16 residues. Germline CDR1 reads SQVTM; CDR2 reads ANQGSEA. This CDR3 reads CSAGTSGGRSYNEQFF. DNA of the CDR3: TGCAGCGCCGGGACTAGCGGGGGGCGCTCCTACAATGAGCAGTTCTTC.

This clone has at least ten counts. The chain is built from TRBV6-1 and TRBJ2-3, with 10 bases fitting TRBD2. The ends lost 4 bases at V and 4 bases at J; junction bases unmatched: 5. The CDR3 contains 15 residues. In germline, CDR1 is MNHNS, CDR2 SASEGT. The CDR3 DNA sequence: TGTGCCAGCAGTGTCCAGCGGGGGGGCCCAGATACGCAGTATTTT. Translating gives CASSVQRGGPDTQYF.

This clone showed up many times. The V and J genes are TRBV29-1 and TRBJ1-4, with D perhaps matching TRBD1 (5 bases). The CDR3 totals 12 residues. Germline V CDR1 and CDR2: SQVTM, ANQGSEA. DNA for the CDR3: TGCAGTGGGGGGTCCACTAATGAAAAACTGTTTTTT. Translation gives CSGGSTNEKLFF. The full variable domain, rest sourced from reference TRBV29-1 and TRBJ1-4, is SAVISQKPSRDICQRGTSLTIQCQVDSQVTMMFWYRQQPGQSLTLIATANQGSEATYESGFVIDKFPISRPNLTFSTLTVSNMSPEDSSIYLCSGGSTNEKLFFGSGTQLSVL.

This clone was seen at least ten times. The V and J genes are TRBV5-1 and TRBJ2-2, with TRBD1 matching 7 bases. The CDR3 runs 17 residues. V dropped 2 bases and J dropped 7; count of bases not matched to a gene: 14. Germline CDR1 is SGHRS and CDR2 is YFSETQ. DNA for the CDR3: TGCGCCAGCAGCTTTGGGCCACAGGGGCCGTCAGGCGGGGAGCTGTTTTTT. Translated: CASSFGPQGPSGGELFF.

This clone has ten or more counts. The rearrangement joins TRBV10-1 to TRBJ2-7; tentative D call: TRBD1 (5 bases). The germline gives CDR1 WNHNN, CDR2 SYGVQD (reference sequence). The V gene lost 7 bases and the J gene lost 5 bases, with 15 bases spanning the gap. The CDR3 has 13 residues. This CDR3 reads CASKGIWVDEQYF. The CDR3 coding sequence is TGCGCCAGCAAGGGGATTTGGGTGGACGAGCAGTACTTC.

There are many counts of this clone. The chain has TRBV10-3 and TRBJ1-2, with D possibly TRBD1 on 6 matching bases. Trimming cost V 10 bases and J 4 bases, with 13 bases left between them. Germline V gene lookup returns CDR1 ENHRY and CDR2 SYGVKD. The CDR3 consists of 12 residues. The CDR3 DNA follows: TGTGCCAACTCCGGGACAACCTATGGCTACACCTTC. The encoded protein is CANSGTTYGYTF.

This clone was detected ten times or more. The J gene is TRBJ1-2, the V gene TRBV5-6; TRBD1 matches 8 bases. Germline values: CDR1 SGHDT, CDR2 YYEEEE. V shed 4 bases, J shed 7 bases, and the junction held 9 bases outside the gene matches. CDR3 size: 14 residues. The DNA for the CDR3 is TGTGCCAGCAGCCCCGGACAGGGTATATCTGGCTACACCTTC. Protein: CASSPGQGISGYTF.

Ten or more counts support this clone. The chain is built from TRBV6-6 and TRBJ2-7, with 10 nucleotides matching TRBD1. The CDR3 has 13 amino acids. Looked up from germline, CDR1 is MNHNY and CDR2 is SVGAGI (reference sequence). J was trimmed by 7 bases and V by 2 bases; bases with no gene match: 2. The CDR3 sequence: CASSYDRGREQYF. CDR3 bases: TGTGCCAGCAGTTACGACAGGGGGCGGGAGCAGTACTTC.

In its sample, this clone was seen many times. The J gene is TRBJ2-5, the V gene TRBV11-2; unclear D gene. V lost 5 bases, J lost 5 bases, and 9 bases lay in between. Per the germline V gene, CDR1 is SGHAT and CDR2 is FQNNGV. This CDR3 comprises 12 residues. CDR3 in amino acids: CASSPSFETQYF. The CDR3 DNA sequence: TGTGCCAGCAGCCCAAGCTTCGAGACCCAGTACTTC.

This clone was seen many times. V usage is TRBV27 and J usage is TRBJ1-5; possible D gene TRBD1, 5 bases. The V end was cut by 0 bases, the J end by 4 bases, with 7 bases between. The CDR3 sequence is 14 residues long. Germline V gene sequence: CDR1 MNHEY, CDR2 SMNVEV (reference sequence). Here the CDR3 reads CASSLSAGNQPQHF. Written as DNA, the CDR3 is TGTGCCAGCAGTTTATCGGCAGGGAATCAGCCCCAGCATTTT.

This clone showed up many times. V and J are TRBV7-2 and TRBJ2-7; the match to TRBD1 covers 9 bases. This CDR3 has 15 residues. Per germline, CDR1 SGHTA and CDR2 FQGNSA. J gave up 6 bases and V 5 bases, and 11 bases lay outside the gene matches. The CDR3 loop is CASSPNHGTGSEQYF. The CDR3 nucleotides read TGTGCCAGCAGCCCGAATCACGGGACAGGGAGCGAGCAGTACTTC.

Ten or more counts support this clone. This chain joins TRBV10-3 and TRBJ2-5, with a weak D call TRBD2 (11 bases). The V gene's germline CDR1 is ENHRY and CDR2 SYGVKD. CDR3 length: 18 amino acids. V shed 7 bases and J shed 3 bases, with 27 bases lying between them. The CDR3 here is CAIKSGTGVTSGKETQYF. The CDR3 bases are TGTGCCATCAAATCCGGGACAGGGGTGACTAGCGGGAAAGAGACCCAGTACTTC.

In this sample, this clone turned up many times. The chain is built from TRBV7-9 and TRBJ2-7, with 12 bases matching TRBD2. The CDR3 runs 15 residues. Per the germline V gene, CDR1 is SEHNR and CDR2 is FQNEAQ (reference sequence). J gave up 3 bases and V 5 bases, and 5 bases lay outside the gene matches. CDR3 residues: CASSALAGGLYEQYF. The CDR3 DNA reads as TGTGCCAGCAGCGCCCTAGCGGGAGGGCTCTACGAGCAGTACTTC.

This clone was counted ten times or more. The rearrangement links TRBV5-1 to TRBJ2-1; tentatively, D is TRBD1 (6 bases). V shed 0 bases and J shed 9 bases, with 19 bases lying between them. The CDR3 consists of 16 residues. The germline V gene has CDR1 SGHRS and CDR2 YFSETQ. CDR3 DNA sequence: TGCGCCAGCAGCTTGGTTCTGACAGGCGCAGGAGGTGAGCAGTTCTTC. Encoded protein: CASSLVLTGAGGEQFF. Full variable domain (outside the CDR3, taken from reference TRBV5-1 and TRBJ2-1): KAGVTQTPRYLIKTRGQQVTLSCSPISGHRSVSWYQQTPGQGLQFLFEYFSETQRNKGNFPGRFSGRQFSNSRSEMNVSTLELGDSALYLCASSLVLTGAGGEQFFGPGTRLTVL.

This clone was detected ten times or more. The rearrangement joins TRBV11-3 to TRBJ1-1; possibly TRBD1 for D (6 bases). The V and J ends lost 3 bases and 5 bases respectively, with 16 bases between them. This CDR3 has 15 residues. The germline CDR1 and CDR2 sequences are SGHNT and YENEEA. The CDR3 coding sequence is TGTGCCAGCAGCTTCGCACAGTTTCAGGGGACTGAAGCTTTCTTT. Its protein product is CASSFAQFQGTEAFF.

At least ten counts were recorded for this clone. The sample carries other DNA sequences with the same CDR3. The chain combines TRBV9 with TRBJ2-5, with a tentative D call TRBD1 (5 bases). The CDR3 has 14 residues. Germline CDR1 and CDR2: SGDLS and YYNGEE. Trimming removed 0 bases from V and 1 base from J, with 7 bases in between. CDR3 protein: CASSVDRGQETQYF. CDR3 nucleotides: TGTGCCAGCAGCGTAGATAGGGGCCAAGAGACCCAGTACTTC.

The sample holds many counts of this clone. The chain is built from TRBV6-4 and TRBJ2-3; possible D gene TRBD2, 5 bases. Germline V gene lookup returns CDR1 MRHNA and CDR2 SNTAGT. This CDR3 region has 14 residues. Trimming took 3 bases from V and 3 from J, leaving 10 bases between them. DNA of the CDR3: TGTGCCAGCAGTGATGGGCTAGCAACAGATACGCAGTATTTT. Protein sequence: CASSDGLATDTQYF.

This clone has only a few counts. The chain has TRBV18 and TRBJ2-7, with D perhaps TRBD1 (6 bases). Trimming took off 1 base at V and 0 bases at J, with 13 bases between the two ends. The CDR3 runs 16 residues. In germline, CDR1 is KGHSH, CDR2 LQKENI. The CDR3 DNA sequence: TGTGCCAGCTCACCACTTAGAGACAGGAGCTCCTACGAGCAGTACTTC. Translating it yields CASSPLRDRSSYEQYF. The complete variable domain, with remaining parts taken from reference TRBV18 and TRBJ2-7, reads NAGVMQNPRHLVRRRGQEARLRCSPMKGHSHVYWYRQLPEEGLKFMVYLQKENIIDESGMPKERFSAEFPKEGPSILRIQQVVRGDSAAYFCASSPLRDRSSYEQYFGPGTRLTVT.